The T cell receptor beta chain described here comes from a study of long-term antiretroviral therapy in people with HIV. Germline V lookup: CDR1 SGHDN, CDR2 FVKESK. This CDR3 has 15 amino acids. With 0 bases removed from V and 8 bases from J, the gap between germline ends came to 13 bases. Of note for this clone: Its antigen is still unknown.

Study-level points and caveats: Clones that expanded before ART (that is, prior to treatment) dominated the repertoire at all time points.

It was version v3.0 of the immunoSEQ assay that was run at survey level. This table comes from immunoSEQ multiplex PCR, and its TCRdb copy is limited to in-frame clones, with some not included. The repertoire holds more than 20,000 clones, approximately 77% seen once, with approximately 5.5% in the top ten. Specimen: unsorted PBMCs, collected 4.4 years after starting antiretroviral therapy. This receptor was obtained from a man younger than 40 with HIV. This chain uses TRBV14 with TRBJ1-4; D not certain. CDR3 sequence reads: CASSQDLGHSEKLFF. The CDR3 nucleotides are TGTGCCAGCAGCCAAGATCTAGGGCACAGCGAAAAACTGTTTTTT. The variable domain in full, with the rest retrieved from reference TRBV14 and TRBJ1-4, is EAGVTQFPSHSVIEKGQTVTLRCDPISGHDNLYWYRRVMGKEIKFLLHFVKESKQDESGMPNNRFLAERTGGTYSTLKVQPAELEDSGVYFCASSQDLGHSEKLFFGSGTQLSVL.